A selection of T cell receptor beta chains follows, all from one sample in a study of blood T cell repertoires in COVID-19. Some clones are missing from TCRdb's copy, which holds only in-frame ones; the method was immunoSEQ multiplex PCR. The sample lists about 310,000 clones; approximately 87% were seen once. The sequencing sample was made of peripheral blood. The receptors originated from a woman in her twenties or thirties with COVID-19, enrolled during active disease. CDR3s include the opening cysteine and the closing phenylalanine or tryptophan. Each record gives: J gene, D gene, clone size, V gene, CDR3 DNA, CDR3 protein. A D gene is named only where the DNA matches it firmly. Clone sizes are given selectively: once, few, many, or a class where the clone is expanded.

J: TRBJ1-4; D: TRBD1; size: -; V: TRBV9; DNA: TGTGCCAGCAGCGTAGACCCGGGACAGGGGTCGGCGACTAATGAAAAACTGTTTTTT; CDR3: CASSVDPGQGSATNEKLFF
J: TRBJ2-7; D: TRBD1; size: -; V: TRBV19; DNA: TGTGCCAGTAGTAAGTGGGGACAGGGCCATACCTACGAGCAGTACTTC; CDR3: CASSKWGQGHTYEQYF
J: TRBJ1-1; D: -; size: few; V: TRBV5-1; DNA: TGCGCCAGCAGCCTACAGGTGGACACTGAAGCTTTCTTT; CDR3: CASSLQVDTEAFF
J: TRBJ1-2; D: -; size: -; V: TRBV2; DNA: TGTGCCAGCAGTTCGACATTGAACTATGGCTACACCTTC; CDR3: CASSSTLNYGYTF
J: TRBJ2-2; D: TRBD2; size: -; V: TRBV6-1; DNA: TGTGCCAGCAGTGAAGCCGGGAGGCTCACCGGGGAGCTGTTTTTT; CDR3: CASSEAGRLTGELFF
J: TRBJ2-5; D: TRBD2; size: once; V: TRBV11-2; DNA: TGTGCCAGCACCGGGACTAGCGGGGCCCAAGAGACCCAGTACTTC; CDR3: CASTGTSGAQETQYF
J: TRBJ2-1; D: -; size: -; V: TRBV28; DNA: TGTGCCAGCAGTCCCGACAGATTAAACAATGAGCAGTTCTTC; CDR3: CASSPDRLNNEQFF
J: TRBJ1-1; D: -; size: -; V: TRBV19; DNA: TGTGCCAGTAGCCCGATAGAACAGGGAAACACTGAAGCTTTCTTT; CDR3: CASSPIEQGNTEAFF
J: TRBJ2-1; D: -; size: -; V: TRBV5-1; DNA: TGCGCCAGCAGCTTGGGGCCCAACAATGAGCAGTTCTTC; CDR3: CASSLGPNNEQFF
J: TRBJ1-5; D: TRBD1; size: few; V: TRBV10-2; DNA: TGCGCCAGCACTGAGGACAGGGACCAGCCCCAGCATTTT; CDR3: CASTEDRDQPQHF
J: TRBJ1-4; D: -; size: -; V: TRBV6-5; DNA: TGTGCCAGCAGACAGGGTTATAATGAAAAACTGTTTTTT; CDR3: CASRQGYNEKLFF
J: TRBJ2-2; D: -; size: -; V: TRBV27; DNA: TGTGCCAGCAGCGGGCGGGATTATGACACCGGGGAGCTGTTTTTT; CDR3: CASSGRDYDTGELFF
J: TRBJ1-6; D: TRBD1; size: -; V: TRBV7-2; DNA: TGTGCCAGCAGCCTTGACAGGGGCATAAATTCACCCCTCCACTTT; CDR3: CASSLDRGINSPLHF
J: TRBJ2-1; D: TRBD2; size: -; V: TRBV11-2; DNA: TGTGCCAGCAGCCCCTCCCCGGGACTAGCGGCATACAATGAGCAGTTCTTC; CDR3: CASSPSPGLAAYNEQFF
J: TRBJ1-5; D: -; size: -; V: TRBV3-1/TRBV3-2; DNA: TGTGCCAGCAGCCAAGATACGGGGGTCAATCAGCCCCAGCATTTT; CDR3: CASSQDTGVNQPQHF
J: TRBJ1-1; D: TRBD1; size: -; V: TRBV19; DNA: TGTGCCACTCGTGCCGGGGACAGGGGAGGGATGACTGAAGCTTTCTTT; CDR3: CATRAGDRGGMTEAFF
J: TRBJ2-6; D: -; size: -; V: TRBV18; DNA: TGTGCCAGCTCTAGTTCTGGGGCCAACGTCCTGACTTTC; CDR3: CASSSSGANVLTF
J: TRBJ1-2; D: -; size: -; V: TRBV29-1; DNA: TGCAGCGTCTCGCAATTAGGGGGCTATGGCTACACCTTC; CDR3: CSVSQLGGYGYTF
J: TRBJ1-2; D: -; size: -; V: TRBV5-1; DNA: TGCGCCAGCAGCTTGGTGAAAGGGGCCGGAGGCTACACCTTC; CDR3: CASSLVKGAGGYTF
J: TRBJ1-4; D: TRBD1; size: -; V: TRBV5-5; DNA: TGTGCCAGCAGCTTGCCCGGGACAGGAGGTGAAAAACTGTTTTTT; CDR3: CASSLPGTGGEKLFF
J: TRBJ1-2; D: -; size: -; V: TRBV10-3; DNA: TGTGCCATCAGTGAGTCGATGGGGGGGGACTTTAACTATGGCTACACCTTC; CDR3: CAISESMGGDFNYGYTF
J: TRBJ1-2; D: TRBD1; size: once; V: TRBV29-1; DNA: TGCAGCGTTGAAAACCTACAGGGGGCCTATGGCTACACCTTC; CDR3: CSVENLQGAYGYTF
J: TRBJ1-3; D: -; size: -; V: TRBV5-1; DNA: TGCGCCAGCAGCTTGGCAGGGTCTGGAAACACCATATATTTT; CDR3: CASSLAGSGNTIYF
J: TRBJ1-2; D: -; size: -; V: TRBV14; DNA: TGTGCCAGCAGCCAAGGCCCCCCGTTCCAGCGAGGCTACACCTTC; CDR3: CASSQGPPFQRGYTF
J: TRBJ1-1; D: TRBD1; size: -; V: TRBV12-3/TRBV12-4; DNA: TGTGCCAGCAGACTTGGACAGGGAACAGCTTTCTTT; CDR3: CASRLGQGTAFF
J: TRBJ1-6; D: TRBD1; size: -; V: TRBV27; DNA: TGTGCCAGCAGTGAACCGGGACAGAGAAATTCACCCCTCCACTTT; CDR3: CASSEPGQRNSPLHF
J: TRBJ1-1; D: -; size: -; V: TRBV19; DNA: TGTGCCAGTACCTACAGTCTCCCGAACACTGAAGCTTTCTTT; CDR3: CASTYSLPNTEAFF
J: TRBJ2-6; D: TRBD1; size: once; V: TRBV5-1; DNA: TGCGCCAGCAGCCCCGGGACAGGGGGTTCTGGGGCCAACGTCCTGACTTTC; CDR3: CASSPGTGGSGANVLTF
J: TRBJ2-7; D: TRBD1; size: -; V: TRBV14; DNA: TGTGCCAGCAGCCCCGGGACAGGGGTTCGGGAGCAGTACTTC; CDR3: CASSPGTGVREQYF
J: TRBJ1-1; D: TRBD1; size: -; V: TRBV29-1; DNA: TGCAGCGTTGAATACAGGGGACCGACGGATCGGGCTTTCTTT; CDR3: CSVEYRGPTDRAFF
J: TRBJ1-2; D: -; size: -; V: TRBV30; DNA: TGTGCCTGGACAGGTTCCTGGATTTATGGCTACACCTTC; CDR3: CAWTGSWIYGYTF
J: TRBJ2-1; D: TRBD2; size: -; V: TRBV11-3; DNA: TGTGCCAGCAGCCCCCTAGCGGGAGTAACCTTGAATGAGCAGTTCTTC; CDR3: CASSPLAGVTLNEQFF
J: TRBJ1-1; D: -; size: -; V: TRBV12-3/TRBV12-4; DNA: TGTGCCAGCAGTTTCACGGGAAGAACTGAAGCTTTCTTT; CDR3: CASSFTGRTEAFF
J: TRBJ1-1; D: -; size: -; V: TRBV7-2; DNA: TGTGCCAGCAGCTCCCCCGCGGCTCTGAACACTGAAGCTTTCTTT; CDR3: CASSSPAALNTEAFF
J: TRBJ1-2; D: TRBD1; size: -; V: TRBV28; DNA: TGTGCCAGCAGCCCATCCGACAGGGGTTTCTATGGCTACACCTTC; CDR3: CASSPSDRGFYGYTF
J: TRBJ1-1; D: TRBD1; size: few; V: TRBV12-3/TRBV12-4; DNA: TGTGCCAGCAAATTGACAGGGGAAACTGAAGCTTTCTTT; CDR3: CASKLTGETEAFF
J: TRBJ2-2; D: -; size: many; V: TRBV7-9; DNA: TGTGCCAGCAGCAAGACAGGCGCCGGGGAGCTGTTTTTT; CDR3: CASSKTGAGELFF
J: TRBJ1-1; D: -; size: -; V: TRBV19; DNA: TGTGCCAGTAGTATTGGCCAGATTGAAGCTTTCTTT; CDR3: CASSIGQIEAFF